The present T cell receptor (beta chain) was sequenced within a study of cytotoxic CD8 clonotypes in ibrutinib-treated CLL. Germline lookup yields CDR1 SNHLY and CDR2 FYNNEI. The CDR3 covers 13 residues. V was cut by 5 bases and J by 6 bases, with 13 bases left in between. This clone was detected a few times. Its antigen is currently unknown. As input for TCR beta libraries, about 2 micrograms of genomic DNA came from cryopreserved PBMCs. Study observations and caveats: Clonotypes that were public were uncommon, and they contracted or stayed stable on treatment. Sustained-remission patients were sampled at different times than progressing patients were.

Sequenced by immunoSEQ multiplex PCR; TCRdb stores in-frame clones only, minus some. The sample carries hundreds of thousands of clones, 70% recorded once. This receptor was taken from a human donor with chronic lymphocytic leukemia. The specimen was PBMCs, collected after 24 months of ibrutinib treatment. The rearrangement joins TRBV2 to TRBJ2-5; D tentatively fits TRBD1 or TRBD2 (5 bases each). CDR3 nucleotides: TGTGCCAGCAGTCGGGACGGCGAAAAGACCCAGTACTTC. It yields the protein CASSRDGEKTQYF.